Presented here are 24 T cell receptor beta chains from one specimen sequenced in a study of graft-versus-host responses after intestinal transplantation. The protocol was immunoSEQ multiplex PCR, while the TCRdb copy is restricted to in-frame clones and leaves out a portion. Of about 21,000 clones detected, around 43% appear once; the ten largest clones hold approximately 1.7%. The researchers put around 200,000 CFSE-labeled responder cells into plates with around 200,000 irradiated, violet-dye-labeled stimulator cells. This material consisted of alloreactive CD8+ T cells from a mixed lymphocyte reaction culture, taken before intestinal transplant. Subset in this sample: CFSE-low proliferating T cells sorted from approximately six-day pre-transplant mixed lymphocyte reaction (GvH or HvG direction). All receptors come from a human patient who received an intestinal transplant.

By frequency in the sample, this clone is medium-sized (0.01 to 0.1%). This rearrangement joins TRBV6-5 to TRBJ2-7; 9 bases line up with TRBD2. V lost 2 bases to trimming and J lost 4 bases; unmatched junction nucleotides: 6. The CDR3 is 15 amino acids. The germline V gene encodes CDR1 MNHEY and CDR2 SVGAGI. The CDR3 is CASSYVAGAIYEQYF. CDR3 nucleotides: TGTGCCAGCAGTTACGTAGCGGGGGCAATATACGAGCAGTACTTC.

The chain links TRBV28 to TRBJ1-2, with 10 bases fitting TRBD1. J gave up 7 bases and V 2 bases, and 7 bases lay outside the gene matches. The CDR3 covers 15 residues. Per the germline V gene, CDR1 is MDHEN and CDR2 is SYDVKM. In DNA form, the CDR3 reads TGTGCCAGCAGTTTACCCTCAGACAGGGGGCGTGGCTACACCTTC. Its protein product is CASSLPSDRGRGYTF.

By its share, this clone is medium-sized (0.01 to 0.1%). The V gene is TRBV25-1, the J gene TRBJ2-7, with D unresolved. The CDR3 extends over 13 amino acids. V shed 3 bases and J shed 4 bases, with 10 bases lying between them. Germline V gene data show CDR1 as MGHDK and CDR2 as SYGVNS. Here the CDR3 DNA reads TGTGCCAGCAGTGACCTGGGGTCTTACGAGCAGTACTTC. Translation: CASSDLGSYEQYF.

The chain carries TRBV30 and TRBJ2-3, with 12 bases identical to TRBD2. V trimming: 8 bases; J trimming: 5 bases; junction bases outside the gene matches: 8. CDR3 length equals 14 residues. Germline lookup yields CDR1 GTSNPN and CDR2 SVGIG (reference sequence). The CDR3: CARRPGLAGDTQYF. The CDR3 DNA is TGTGCCCGCCGCCCGGGACTAGCGGGAGATACGCAGTATTTT.

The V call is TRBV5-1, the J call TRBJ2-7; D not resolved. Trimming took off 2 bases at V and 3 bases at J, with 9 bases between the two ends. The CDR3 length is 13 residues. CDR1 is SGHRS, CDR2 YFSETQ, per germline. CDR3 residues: CASSFPDGYEQYF. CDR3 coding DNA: TGCGCCAGCAGCTTCCCGGACGGCTACGAGCAGTACTTC.

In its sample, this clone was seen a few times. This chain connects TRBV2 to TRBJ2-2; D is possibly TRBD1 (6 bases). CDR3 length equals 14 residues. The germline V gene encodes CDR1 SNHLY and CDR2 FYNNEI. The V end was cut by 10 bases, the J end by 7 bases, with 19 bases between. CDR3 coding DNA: TGTGCCACCACACCAGGGACATTTGTCGGGGAGCTGTTTTTT. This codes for CATTPGTFVGELFF.

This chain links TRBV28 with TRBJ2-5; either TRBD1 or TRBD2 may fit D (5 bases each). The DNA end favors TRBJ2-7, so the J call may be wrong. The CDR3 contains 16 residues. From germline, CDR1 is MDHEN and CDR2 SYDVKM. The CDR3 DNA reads TGTGCCAGCAGCCCCTTAAGCCGGGACCTCTCCTACGAGCAGTACTTC. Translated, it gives CASSPLSRDLSYEQYF.

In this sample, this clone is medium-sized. This CDR3 reads CASSLVVTSGRGETQYF. DNA for the CDR3: TGTGCCAGCAGCTTAGTGGTGACTAGCGGGAGGGGGGAGACCCAGTACTTC. J is TRBJ2-5 and V is TRBV7-2, with 14 bases aligning to TRBD2. The germline CDR1 and CDR2 sequences are SGHTA and FQGNSA. The CDR3 is 17 residues long. The V gene end was trimmed by 1 base and the J gene end by 5 bases; junction bases not matched to a gene: 6. The full variable domain, in which reference TRBV7-2 and TRBJ2-5 provide the parts outside the CDR3, is GAGVSQSPSNKVTEKGKDVELRCDPISGHTALYWYRQSLGQGLEFLIYFQGNSAPDKSGLPSDRFSAERTGGSVSTLTIQRTQQEDSAVYLCASSLVVTSGRGETQYFGPGTRLLVL.

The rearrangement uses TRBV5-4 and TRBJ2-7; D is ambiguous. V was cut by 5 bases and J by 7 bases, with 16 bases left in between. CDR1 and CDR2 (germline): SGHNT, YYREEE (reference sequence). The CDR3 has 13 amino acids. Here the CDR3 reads CASSPRWPDEQYF. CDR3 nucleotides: TGTGCCAGCAGTCCCCGATGGCCGGATGAGCAGTACTTC.

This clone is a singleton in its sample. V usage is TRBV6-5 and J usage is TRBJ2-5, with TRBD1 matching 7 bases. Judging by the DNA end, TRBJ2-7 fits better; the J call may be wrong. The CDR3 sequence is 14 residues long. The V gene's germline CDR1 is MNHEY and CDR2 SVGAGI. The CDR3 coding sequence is TGTGCCAGCAGTTACAACAGGGGCCCCTACGAGCAGTACTTC. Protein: CASSYNRGPYEQYF.

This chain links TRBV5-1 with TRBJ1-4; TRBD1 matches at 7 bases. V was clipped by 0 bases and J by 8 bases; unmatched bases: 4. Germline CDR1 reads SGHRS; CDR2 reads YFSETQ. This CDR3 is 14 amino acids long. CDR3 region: CASSLAAGGEKLFF. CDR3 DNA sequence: TGCGCCAGCAGCTTGGCCGCAGGGGGAGAAAAACTGTTTTTT.

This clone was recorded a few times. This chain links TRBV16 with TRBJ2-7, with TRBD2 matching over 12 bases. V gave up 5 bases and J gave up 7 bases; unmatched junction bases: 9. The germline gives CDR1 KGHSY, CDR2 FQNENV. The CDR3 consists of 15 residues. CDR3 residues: CASSKTTSGSGEQYF. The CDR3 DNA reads TGTGCCAGCAGCAAAACGACTAGCGGGAGTGGTGAGCAGTACTTC.

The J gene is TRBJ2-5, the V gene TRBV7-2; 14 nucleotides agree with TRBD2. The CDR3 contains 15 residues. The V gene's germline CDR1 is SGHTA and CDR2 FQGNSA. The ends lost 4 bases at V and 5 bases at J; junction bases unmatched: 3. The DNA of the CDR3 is TGTGCCAGCAGCTCGGGACTAGCGGGAGTGGAGACCCAGTACTTC. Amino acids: CASSSGLAGVETQYF.

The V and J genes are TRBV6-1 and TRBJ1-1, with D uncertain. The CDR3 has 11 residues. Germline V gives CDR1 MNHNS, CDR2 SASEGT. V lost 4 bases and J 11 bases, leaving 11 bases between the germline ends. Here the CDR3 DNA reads TGTGCCAGCAGTGGCTACAGTGACGCTTTCTTT. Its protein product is CASSGYSDAFF.

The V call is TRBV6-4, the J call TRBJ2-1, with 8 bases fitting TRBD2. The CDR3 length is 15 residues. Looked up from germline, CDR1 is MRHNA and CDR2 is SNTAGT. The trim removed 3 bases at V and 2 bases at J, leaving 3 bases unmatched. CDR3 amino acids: CASSESGSPYNEQFF. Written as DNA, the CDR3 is TGTGCCAGCAGTGAGAGCGGGAGCCCCTACAATGAGCAGTTCTTC.

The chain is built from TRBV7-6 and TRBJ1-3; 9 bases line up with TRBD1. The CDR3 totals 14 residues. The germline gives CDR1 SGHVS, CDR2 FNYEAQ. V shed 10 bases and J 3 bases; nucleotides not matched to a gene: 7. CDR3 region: CATMDRGFGNTIYF. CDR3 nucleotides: TGTGCCACCATGGACAGGGGCTTTGGAAACACCATATATTTT. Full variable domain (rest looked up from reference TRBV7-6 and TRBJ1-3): GAGVSQSPRYKVTKRGQDVALRCDPISGHVSLYWYRQALGQGPEFLTYFNYEAQQDKSGLPNDRFSAERPEGSISTLTIQRTEQRDSAMYRCATMDRGFGNTIYFGEGSWLTVV.

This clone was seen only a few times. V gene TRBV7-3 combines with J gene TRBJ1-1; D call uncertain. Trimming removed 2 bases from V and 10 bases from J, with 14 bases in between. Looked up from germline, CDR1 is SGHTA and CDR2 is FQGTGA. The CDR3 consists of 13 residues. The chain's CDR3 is CASSLVAAAGAFF. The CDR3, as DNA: TGTGCCAGCAGCTTAGTCGCAGCAGCGGGAGCTTTCTTT.

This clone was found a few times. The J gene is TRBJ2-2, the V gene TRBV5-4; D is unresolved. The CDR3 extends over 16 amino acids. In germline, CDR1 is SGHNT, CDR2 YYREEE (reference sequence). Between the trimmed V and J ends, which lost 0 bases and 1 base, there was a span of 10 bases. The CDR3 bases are TGTGCCAGCAGCTTGGCGGCCTCCCTGAACACCGGGGAGCTGTTTTTT. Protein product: CASSLAASLNTGELFF.

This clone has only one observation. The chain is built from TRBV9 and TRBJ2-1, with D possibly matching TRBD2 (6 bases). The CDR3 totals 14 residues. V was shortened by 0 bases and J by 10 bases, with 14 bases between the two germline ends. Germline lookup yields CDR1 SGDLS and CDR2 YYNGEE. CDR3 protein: CASSVEAGSWEQFF. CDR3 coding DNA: TGTGCCAGCAGCGTAGAGGCGGGATCCTGGGAGCAGTTCTTC.

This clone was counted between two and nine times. CDR3 nucleotide sequence: TGTGCCAGCAGCTTCGGGGCGGGGGCCAGGCGGTATGGCTACACCTTC. Translated, it gives CASSFGAGARRYGYTF. The chain couples TRBV7-9 to TRBJ1-2, with D possibly being TRBD1 (6 bases). V lost 3 bases, J lost 5 bases, and 19 bases lay in between. The V gene's germline CDR1 is SEHNR and CDR2 FQNEAQ (reference sequence). This CDR3 comprises 16 residues.

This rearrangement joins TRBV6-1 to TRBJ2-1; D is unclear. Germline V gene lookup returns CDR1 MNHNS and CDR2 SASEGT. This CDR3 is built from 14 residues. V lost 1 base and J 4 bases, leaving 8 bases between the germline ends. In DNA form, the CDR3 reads TGTGCCAGCAGTGAAGATGACAATTACAATGAGCAGTTCTTC. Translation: CASSEDDNYNEQFF.

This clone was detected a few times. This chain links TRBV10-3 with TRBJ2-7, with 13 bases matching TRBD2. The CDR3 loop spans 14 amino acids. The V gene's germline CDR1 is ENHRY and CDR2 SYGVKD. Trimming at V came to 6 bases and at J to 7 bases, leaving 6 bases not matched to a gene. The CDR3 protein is CAISPGLAGTEQYF. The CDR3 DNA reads TGTGCCATCAGCCCGGGACTAGCGGGGACTGAGCAGTACTTC.

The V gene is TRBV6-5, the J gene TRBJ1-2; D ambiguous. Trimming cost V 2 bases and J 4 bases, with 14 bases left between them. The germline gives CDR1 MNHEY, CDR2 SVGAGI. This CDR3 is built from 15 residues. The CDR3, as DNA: TGTGCCAGCAGTTACCTTGGAGGCGGCGCCTATGGCTACACCTTC. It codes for CASSYLGGGAYGYTF.

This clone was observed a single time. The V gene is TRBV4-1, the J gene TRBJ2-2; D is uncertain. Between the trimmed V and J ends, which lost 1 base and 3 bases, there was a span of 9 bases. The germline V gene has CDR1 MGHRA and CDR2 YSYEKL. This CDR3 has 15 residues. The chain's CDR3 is CASSQVGPYTGELFF. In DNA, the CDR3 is TGCGCCAGCAGCCAAGTAGGACCCTACACCGGGGAGCTGTTTTTT.